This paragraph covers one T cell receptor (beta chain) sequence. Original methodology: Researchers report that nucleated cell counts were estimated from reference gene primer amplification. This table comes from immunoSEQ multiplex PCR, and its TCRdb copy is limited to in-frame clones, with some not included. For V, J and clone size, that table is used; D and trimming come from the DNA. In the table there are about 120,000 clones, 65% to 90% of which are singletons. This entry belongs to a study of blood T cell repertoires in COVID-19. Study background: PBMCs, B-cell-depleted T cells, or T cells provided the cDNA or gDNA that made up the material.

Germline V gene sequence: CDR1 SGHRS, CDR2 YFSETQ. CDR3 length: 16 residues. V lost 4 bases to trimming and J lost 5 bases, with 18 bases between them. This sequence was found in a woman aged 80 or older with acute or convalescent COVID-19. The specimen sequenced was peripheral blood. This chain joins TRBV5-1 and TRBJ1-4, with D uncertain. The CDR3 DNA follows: TGCGCCAGCAGCCCGAAACCTGACACCCTAAATGAAAAACTGTTTTTT. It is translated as CASSPKPDTLNEKLFF.